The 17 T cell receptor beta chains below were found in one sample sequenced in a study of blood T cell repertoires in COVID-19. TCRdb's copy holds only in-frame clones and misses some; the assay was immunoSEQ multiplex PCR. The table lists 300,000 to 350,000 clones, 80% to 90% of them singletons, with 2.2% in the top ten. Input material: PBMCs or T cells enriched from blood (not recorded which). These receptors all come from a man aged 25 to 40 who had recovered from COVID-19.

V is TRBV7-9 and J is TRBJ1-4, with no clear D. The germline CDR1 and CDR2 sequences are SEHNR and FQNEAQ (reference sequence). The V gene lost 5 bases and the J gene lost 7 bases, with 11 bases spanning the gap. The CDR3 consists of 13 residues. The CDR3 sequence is CASSHELGEKLFF. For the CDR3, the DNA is TGTGCCAGCAGCCATGAGCTCGGTGAAAAACTGTTTTTT.

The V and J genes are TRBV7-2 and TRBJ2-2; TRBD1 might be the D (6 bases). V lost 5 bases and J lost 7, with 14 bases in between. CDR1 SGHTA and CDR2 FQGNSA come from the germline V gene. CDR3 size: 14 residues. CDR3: CASSQKQGNGELFF. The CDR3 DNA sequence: TGTGCCAGCAGCCAAAAACAGGGTAACGGGGAGCTGTTTTTT.

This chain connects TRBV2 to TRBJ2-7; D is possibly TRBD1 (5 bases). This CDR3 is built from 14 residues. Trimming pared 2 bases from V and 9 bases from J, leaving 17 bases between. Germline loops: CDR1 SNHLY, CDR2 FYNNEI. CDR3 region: CASSELDKGIGQYF. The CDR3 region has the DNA TGTGCCAGCAGTGAACTTGACAAGGGGATTGGGCAGTACTTC.

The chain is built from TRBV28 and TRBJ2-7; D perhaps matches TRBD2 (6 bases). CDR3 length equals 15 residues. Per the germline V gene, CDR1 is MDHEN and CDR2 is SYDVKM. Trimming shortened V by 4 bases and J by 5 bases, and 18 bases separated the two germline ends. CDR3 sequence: CASSSPGGPKNEQYF. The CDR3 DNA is TGTGCCAGCAGTTCCCCCGGGGGTCCGAAGAACGAGCAGTACTTC.

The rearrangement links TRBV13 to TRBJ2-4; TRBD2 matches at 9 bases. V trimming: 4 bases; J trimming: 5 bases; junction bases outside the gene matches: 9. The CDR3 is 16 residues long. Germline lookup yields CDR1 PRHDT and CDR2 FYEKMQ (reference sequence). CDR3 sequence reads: CASSSAWAGGQNIQYF. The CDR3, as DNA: TGTGCCAGCAGCTCGGCTTGGGCGGGGGGGCAAAACATTCAGTACTTC.

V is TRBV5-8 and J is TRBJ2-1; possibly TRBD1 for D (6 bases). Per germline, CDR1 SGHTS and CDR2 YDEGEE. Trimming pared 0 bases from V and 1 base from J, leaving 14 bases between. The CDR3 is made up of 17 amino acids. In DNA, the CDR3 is TGTGCCAGCAGCTTGGTCAGGGGTAAGGCGTCCTACAATGAGCAGTTCTTC. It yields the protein CASSLVRGKASYNEQFF.

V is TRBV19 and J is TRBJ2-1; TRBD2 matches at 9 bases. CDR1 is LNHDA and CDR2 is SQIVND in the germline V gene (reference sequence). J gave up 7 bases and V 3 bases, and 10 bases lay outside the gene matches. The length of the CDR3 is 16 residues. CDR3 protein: CASSIRSGGRRNEQFF. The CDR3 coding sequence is TGTGCCAGTAGTATCCGGAGCGGGGGGCGACGGAATGAGCAGTTCTTC.

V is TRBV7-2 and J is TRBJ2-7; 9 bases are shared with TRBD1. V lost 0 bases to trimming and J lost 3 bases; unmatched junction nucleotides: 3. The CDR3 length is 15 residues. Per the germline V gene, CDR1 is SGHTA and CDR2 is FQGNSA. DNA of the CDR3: TGTGCCAGCAGCTTAGCGGTGGGACAGGGCTACGAGCAGTACTTC. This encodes CASSLAVGQGYEQYF.

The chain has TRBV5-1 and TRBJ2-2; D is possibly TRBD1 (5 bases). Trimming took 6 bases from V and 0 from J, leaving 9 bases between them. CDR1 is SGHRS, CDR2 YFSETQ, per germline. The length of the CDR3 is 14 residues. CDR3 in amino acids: CASKKTANTGELFF. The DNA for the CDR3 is TGCGCCAGCAAGAAGACAGCGAACACCGGGGAGCTGTTTTTT. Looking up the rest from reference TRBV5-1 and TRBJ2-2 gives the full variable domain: KAGVTQTPRYLIKTRGQQVTLSCSPISGHRSVSWYQQTPGQGLQFLFEYFSETQRNKGNFPGRFSGRQFSNSRSEMNVSTLELGDSALYLCASKKTANTGELFFGEGSRLTVL.

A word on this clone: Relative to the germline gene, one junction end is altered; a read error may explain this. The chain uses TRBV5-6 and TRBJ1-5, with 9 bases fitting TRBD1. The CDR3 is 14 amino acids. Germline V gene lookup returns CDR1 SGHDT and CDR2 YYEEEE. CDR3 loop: CASSSTGGNQPQHF. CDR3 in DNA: TGTGCCAGCAGCTCCACAGGGGGCAACCAGCCCCAGCATTTT.

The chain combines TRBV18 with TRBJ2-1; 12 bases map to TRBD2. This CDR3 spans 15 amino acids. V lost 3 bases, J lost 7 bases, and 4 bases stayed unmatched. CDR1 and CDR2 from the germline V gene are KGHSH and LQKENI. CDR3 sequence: CASSPLAGGLNEQFF. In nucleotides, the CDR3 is TGTGCCAGCTCACCGCTAGCGGGGGGGTTGAATGAGCAGTTCTTC.

CDR3 sequence (DNA): TGCGCCAGCAGCCAAGATTTCCCAGGGTCAGGGGGCGTCTATGGCTACACCTTC. Translated, it gives CASSQDFPGSGGVYGYTF. The rearrangement uses TRBV4-1 and TRBJ1-2, with 8 bases matching TRBD1. The V segment lost 0 bases and the J segment 4 bases; nucleotides outside the gene matches: 13. Germline lookup yields CDR1 MGHRA and CDR2 YSYEKL. CDR3 length equals 18 residues.

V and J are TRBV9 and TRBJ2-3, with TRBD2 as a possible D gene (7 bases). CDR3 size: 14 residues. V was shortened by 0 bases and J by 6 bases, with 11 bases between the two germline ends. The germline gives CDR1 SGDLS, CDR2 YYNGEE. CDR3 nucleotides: TGTGCCAGCAGCGTAGACCGGGGGGCCGATACGCAGTATTTT. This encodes CASSVDRGADTQYF.

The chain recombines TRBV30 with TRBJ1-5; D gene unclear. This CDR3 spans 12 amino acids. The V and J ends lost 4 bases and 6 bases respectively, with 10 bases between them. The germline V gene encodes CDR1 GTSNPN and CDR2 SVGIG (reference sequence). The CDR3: CAWTVAGQPQHF. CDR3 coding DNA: TGTGCCTGGACAGTTGCAGGTCAGCCCCAGCATTTT.

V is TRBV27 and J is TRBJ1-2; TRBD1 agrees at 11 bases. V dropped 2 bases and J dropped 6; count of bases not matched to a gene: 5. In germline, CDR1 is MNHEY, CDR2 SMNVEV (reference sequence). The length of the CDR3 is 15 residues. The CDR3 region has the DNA TGTGCCAGCAGTTTAGATCGGGACAGGGGGAATGGCTACACCTTC. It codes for CASSLDRDRGNGYTF.

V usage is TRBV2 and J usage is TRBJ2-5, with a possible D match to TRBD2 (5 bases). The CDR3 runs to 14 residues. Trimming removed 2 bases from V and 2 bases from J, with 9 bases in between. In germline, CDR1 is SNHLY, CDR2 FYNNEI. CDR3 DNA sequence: TGTGCCAGCAGTGAAAAGGAGGTGCAAGAGACCCAGTACTTC. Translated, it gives CASSEKEVQETQYF.

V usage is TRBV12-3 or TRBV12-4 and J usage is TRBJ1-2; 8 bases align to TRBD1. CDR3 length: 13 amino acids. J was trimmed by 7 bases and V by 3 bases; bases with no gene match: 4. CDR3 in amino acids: CASSLTRGLGYTF. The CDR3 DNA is TGTGCCAGCAGTTTGACCAGGGGGCTTGGCTACACCTTC.